The 20 T cell receptor beta chains in this list originate from one sample, sequenced in a study of control samples from healthy donors and cancer patients. Profiled with immunoSEQ multiplex PCR; TCRdb holds only in-frame clones, not every one. The sample holds some 120,000 clones, under 95% seen once. Input material: PBMCs. These receptors originate from a man aged 50 to 60 with head and neck cancer.

The chain carries TRBV6-5 and TRBJ2-7, with 8 positions matching TRBD1. The germline V gene has CDR1 MNHEY and CDR2 SVGAGI. This CDR3 is built from 14 residues. V was clipped by 10 bases and J by 5 bases; unmatched bases: 13. CDR3 in DNA: TGTGCCAACACAAACCCCAGGGGGCCCAACGAGCAGTACTTC. Amino acids: CANTNPRGPNEQYF.

The chain recombines TRBV6-2 or TRBV6-3 with TRBJ1-4; tentatively, D is TRBD1 (6 bases). V was pared by 6 bases and J by 8 bases, with 10 bases between. Germline loops: CDR1 MNHEY, CDR2 SVGEGT. CDR3 length equals 12 residues. CDR3 in DNA: TGTGCCAGCAGCCAGGGGCGAGAAAAACTGTTTTTT. It codes for CASSQGREKLFF.

V and J are TRBV5-1 and TRBJ2-7; 7 bases are a match to TRBD1. The CDR3 totals 16 residues. Per the germline V gene, CDR1 is SGHRS and CDR2 is YFSETQ. Trimming removed 6 bases from V and 3 bases from J; junction bases left unmatched: 15. The CDR3 coding sequence is TGCGCCAGCAAATATTCCGAGACAGGGAGACTCTACGAGCAGTACTTC. This gives the protein CASKYSETGRLYEQYF.

The genes are TRBV7-9 and TRBJ1-6; the D gene is possibly TRBD1 (6 bases). Germline V gene lookup returns CDR1 SEHNR and CDR2 FQNEAQ (reference sequence). This CDR3 has 15 amino acids. The germline V and J ends were trimmed by 6 bases and 6 bases, with 15 bases remaining between them. CDR3 nucleotide sequence: TGTGCCAGCAGAGAGGGGGGGCGGCTTAATTCACCCCTCCACTTT. Protein sequence: CASREGGRLNSPLHF.

The chain is built from TRBV7-9 and TRBJ2-5; TRBD2 is a possible D gene (6 bases). The CDR3 is made up of 15 amino acids. V gave up 0 bases and J gave up 0 bases, with 8 bases separating them. CDR1 SEHNR and CDR2 FQNEAQ come from the germline V gene (reference sequence). The DNA for the CDR3 is TGTGCCAGCAGCTTAGCGGGGACTGACCAAGAGACCCAGTACTTC. Translating it yields CASSLAGTDQETQYF.

This chain joins TRBV12-3 or TRBV12-4 and TRBJ1-5, with a possible D match to TRBD1 (5 bases). V lost 5 bases and J 7 bases, leaving 12 bases between the germline ends. The CDR3 sequence is 13 residues long. CDR3 in amino acids: CASSRQRNQPQHF. The CDR3 nucleotides read TGTGCCAGCAGTCGACAGCGTAACCAGCCCCAGCATTTT.

As to this clone: The identical CDR3 is also encoded by other nucleotide sequences in the sample. The CDR3: CASSVVGRFSTDTQYF. For the CDR3, the DNA is TGTGCCAGCAGCGTAGTGGGGCGATTTAGCACAGATACGCAGTATTTT. V and J are TRBV9 and TRBJ2-3; tentative D call: TRBD1 (5 bases). The CDR3 is made up of 16 amino acids. Germline assignment: CDR1 SGDLS and CDR2 YYNGEE. The germline V and J ends were trimmed by 0 bases and 0 bases, with 11 bases remaining between them.

The genes are TRBV9 and TRBJ1-3; D might be TRBD1 (6 bases). V was clipped by 3 bases and J by 6 bases, with 16 bases between them. Germline lookup yields CDR1 SGDLS and CDR2 YYNGEE. This CDR3 contains 15 residues. CDR3 nucleotides: TGTGCCAGCAGCGGACAGGTCGGATCTCTAAACACCATATATTTT. Its translation is CASSGQVGSLNTIYF.

On this clone itself: One end of the junction fails to match germline, which may point to a read error. The chain employs TRBV12-3 or TRBV12-4 and TRBJ2-2; the D gene could be TRBD1 or TRBD2 (5 bases each). This CDR3 is 12 amino acids long. The CDR3 DNA reads TGTGCCAGCAGGACAGAACACCGGGGAGCTGTTTTT. As protein: CASRTEHRGAVF.

This sequence joins TRBV30 and TRBJ1-6; D is uncertain. The CDR3 sequence is 13 residues long. Trimming left V 0 bases short and J 7 bases short, with 7 bases between. Germline-derived CDR1 and CDR2 are GTSNPN and SVGIG (reference sequence). CDR3 loop: CAWSVSSNSPLHF. The CDR3, as DNA: TGTGCCTGGAGTGTGAGCAGCAATTCACCCCTCCACTTT.

On this clone itself: Other DNA variants within this sample encode the same CDR3. The rearrangement links TRBV7-2 to TRBJ1-5, with D maybe TRBD1 (6 bases). Germline lookup yields CDR1 SGHTA and CDR2 FQGNSA. Trimming cost V 1 base and J 7 bases, with 11 bases left between them. The length of the CDR3 is 14 residues. Here the CDR3 DNA reads TGTGCCAGCAGCTTAGGGGGGGCGGGACAGCCCCAGCATTTT. It is translated as CASSLGGAGQPQHF. Full variable domain (outside the CDR3, taken from reference TRBV7-2 and TRBJ1-5): GAGVSQSPSNKVTEKGKDVELRCDPISGHTALYWYRQSLGQGLEFLIYFQGNSAPDKSGLPSDRFSAERTGGSVSTLTIQRTQQEDSAVYLCASSLGGAGQPQHFGDGTRLSIL.

The chain has TRBV2 and TRBJ2-7; 7 bases line up with TRBD1. The ends lost 0 bases at V and 0 bases at J; junction bases unmatched: 5. CDR1 and CDR2 from the germline V gene are SNHLY and FYNNEI. This CDR3 region has 16 residues. CDR3: CASSEAPGGHSYEQYF. CDR3 coding DNA: TGTGCCAGCAGTGAAGCCCCAGGGGGTCACTCCTACGAGCAGTACTTC.

The V call is TRBV5-8, the J call TRBJ1-5, with D maybe TRBD1 (5 bases). Trimming stripped 1 base from V and 7 bases from J, with 21 bases between. CDR1 SGHTS and CDR2 YDEGEE come from the germline V gene. This CDR3 has 17 residues. CDR3 region: CASSLFLDTQGVQPQHF. CDR3 bases: TGTGCCAGCAGCTTGTTCTTAGACACCCAGGGAGTCCAGCCCCAGCATTTT.

This clone appeared a single time. V is TRBV4-1 and J is TRBJ2-7, with no clear D. Deletions cut 0 bases from V and 5 bases from J, with 11 bases between. The CDR3 covers 14 residues. The germline CDR1 and CDR2 sequences are MGHRA and YSYEKL. CDR3 in DNA: TGCGCCAGCAGCCAAGACCCTATGCTGCACGAGCAGTACTTC. Amino acid sequence: CASSQDPMLHEQYF.

The chain joins TRBV15 to TRBJ1-2; 7 bases match TRBD1. The V gene end was trimmed by 0 bases and the J gene end by 6 bases; junction bases not matched to a gene: 4. The CDR3 is 14 residues long. CDR1 LNHNV and CDR2 YYDKDF come from the germline V gene (reference sequence). The CDR3 loop reads CATSRDRTGDGYTF. The CDR3 DNA reads TGTGCCACCAGCAGAGATCGGACAGGAGATGGCTACACCTTC.

J is TRBJ2-5 and V is TRBV27, with no clear D. This CDR3 contains 17 residues. V was pared by 2 bases and J by 1 base, with 17 bases between. In germline, CDR1 is MNHEY, CDR2 SMNVEV (reference sequence). The CDR3 loop is CASSLHRTTRSQETQYF. The CDR3 DNA sequence: TGTGCCAGCAGTTTACACCGGACGACTCGCTCCCAAGAGACCCAGTACTTC.

This clone was seen a few times. This chain joins TRBV4-1 and TRBJ2-7; 7 bases align to TRBD1. J lost 1 base, V lost 4 bases, and 10 bases had no gene match. The CDR3 sequence is 16 residues long. Germline CDR1 MGHRA, CDR2 YSYEKL. In DNA, the CDR3 is TGCGCCAGCAGCCCCAAGATGACAGGGAGATCCTACGAGCAGTACTTC. Translation gives CASSPKMTGRSYEQYF.

The chain uses TRBV18 and TRBJ2-3, with 7 positions matching TRBD1. The V gene end was trimmed by 4 bases and the J gene end by 3 bases; junction bases not matched to a gene: 7. The CDR3 extends over 15 amino acids. CDR1 is KGHSH and CDR2 is LQKENI in the germline V gene. The CDR3: CASSHRGQVTDTQYF. In DNA, the CDR3 is TGTGCCAGCTCACATCGCGGACAGGTTACAGATACGCAGTATTTT.

This chain connects TRBV19 to TRBJ1-6, with TRBD1 matching over 11 bases. This CDR3 is built from 15 residues. The V segment lost 5 bases and the J segment 6 bases; nucleotides outside the gene matches: 3. The germline CDR1 and CDR2 sequences are LNHDA and SQIVND (reference sequence). CDR3 sequence (DNA): TGTGCCAGTAGTGGACAGGGGGCTCGTAATTCACCCCTCCACTTT. This encodes CASSGQGARNSPLHF.

The count of this clone is one. The rearrangement joins TRBV30 to TRBJ2-3; tentative D call: TRBD2 (5 bases). The germline V gene encodes CDR1 GTSNPN and CDR2 SVGIG (reference sequence). The germline V and J ends were trimmed by 3 bases and 2 bases, with 9 bases remaining between them. The CDR3 extends over 13 amino acids. The CDR3 sequence is CAWRPDSTDTQYF. In DNA, the CDR3 is TGTGCCTGGAGGCCGGACTCCACAGATACGCAGTATTTT.